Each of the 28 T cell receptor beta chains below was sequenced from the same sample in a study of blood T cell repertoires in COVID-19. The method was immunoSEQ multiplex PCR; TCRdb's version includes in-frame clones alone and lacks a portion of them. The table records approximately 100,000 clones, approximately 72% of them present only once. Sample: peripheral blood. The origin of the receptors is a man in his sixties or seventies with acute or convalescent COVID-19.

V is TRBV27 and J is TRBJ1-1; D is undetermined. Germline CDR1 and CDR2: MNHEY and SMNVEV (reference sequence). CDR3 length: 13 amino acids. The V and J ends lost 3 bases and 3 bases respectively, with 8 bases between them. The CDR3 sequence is CASSFSRYTEAFF. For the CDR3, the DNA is TGTGCCAGCAGTTTTTCCCGTTACACTGAAGCTTTCTTT.

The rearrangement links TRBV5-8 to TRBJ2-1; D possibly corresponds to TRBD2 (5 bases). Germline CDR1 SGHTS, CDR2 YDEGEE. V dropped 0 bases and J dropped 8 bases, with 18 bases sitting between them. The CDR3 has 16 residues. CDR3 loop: CASSLALASPLDEQFF. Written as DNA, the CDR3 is TGTGCCAGCAGCTTGGCGTTGGCTAGCCCCCTCGATGAGCAGTTCTTC.

The CDR3: CASREGTGRSGELFF. For the CDR3, the DNA is TGTGCCAGCAGGGAGGGGACGGGGAGATCCGGGGAGCTGTTTTTT. This rearrangement joins TRBV28 to TRBJ2-2; tentative D call: TRBD2 (6 bases). The length of the CDR3 is 15 residues. Trimming removed 6 bases at V and 6 bases at J, with 17 bases between. Germline loops: CDR1 MDHEN, CDR2 SYDVKM.

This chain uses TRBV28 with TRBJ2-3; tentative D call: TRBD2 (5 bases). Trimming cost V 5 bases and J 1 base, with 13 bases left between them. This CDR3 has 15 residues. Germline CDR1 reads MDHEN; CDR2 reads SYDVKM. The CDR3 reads CASSPPPRGTDTQYF. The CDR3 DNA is TGTGCCAGCAGTCCCCCCCCGAGGGGCACAGATACGCAGTATTTT.

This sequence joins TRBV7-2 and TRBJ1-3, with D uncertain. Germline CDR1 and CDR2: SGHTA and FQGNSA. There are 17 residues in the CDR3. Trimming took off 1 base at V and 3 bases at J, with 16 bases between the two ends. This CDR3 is CASSLVRVVESGNTIYF. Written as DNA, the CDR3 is TGTGCCAGCAGCTTAGTGAGGGTTGTGGAGAGTGGAAACACCATATATTTT.

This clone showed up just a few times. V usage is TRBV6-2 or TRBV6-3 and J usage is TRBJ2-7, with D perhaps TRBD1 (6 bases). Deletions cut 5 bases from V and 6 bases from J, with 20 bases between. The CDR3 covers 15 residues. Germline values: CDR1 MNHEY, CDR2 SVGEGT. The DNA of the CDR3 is TGTGCCAGCAGTCCAACTAACAGGGCCCTTTTCGAGCAGTACTTC. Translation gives CASSPTNRALFEQYF.

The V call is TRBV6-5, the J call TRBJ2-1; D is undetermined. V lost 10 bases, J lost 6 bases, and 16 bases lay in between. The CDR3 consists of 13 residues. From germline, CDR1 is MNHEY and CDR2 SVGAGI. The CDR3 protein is CATKPGAGNEQFF. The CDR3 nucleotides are TGTGCCACTAAACCGGGTGCTGGCAATGAGCAGTTCTTC.

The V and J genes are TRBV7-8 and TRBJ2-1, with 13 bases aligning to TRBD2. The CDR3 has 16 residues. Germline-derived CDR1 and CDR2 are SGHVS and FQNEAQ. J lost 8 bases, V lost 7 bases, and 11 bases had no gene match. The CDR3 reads CASTSILAGGNHEQFF. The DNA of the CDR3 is TGTGCCAGCACCTCGATACTAGCGGGAGGGAACCATGAGCAGTTCTTC.

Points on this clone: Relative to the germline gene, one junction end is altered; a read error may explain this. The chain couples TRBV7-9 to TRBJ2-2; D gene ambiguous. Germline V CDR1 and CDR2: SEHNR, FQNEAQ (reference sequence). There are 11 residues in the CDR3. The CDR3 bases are TGTGCCAGCAGCTTAATTACGGAACAGTCCTTT. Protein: CASSLITEQSF.

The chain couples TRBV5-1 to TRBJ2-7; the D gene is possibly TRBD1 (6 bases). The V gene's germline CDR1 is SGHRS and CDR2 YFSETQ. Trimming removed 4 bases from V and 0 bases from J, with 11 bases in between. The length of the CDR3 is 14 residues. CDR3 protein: CASSQTGFSYEQYF. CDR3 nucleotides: TGCGCCAGCAGCCAAACAGGGTTCTCCTACGAGCAGTACTTC. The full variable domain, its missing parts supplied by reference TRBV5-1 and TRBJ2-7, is KAGVTQTPRYLIKTRGQQVTLSCSPISGHRSVSWYQQTPGQGLQFLFEYFSETQRNKGNFPGRFSGRQFSNSRSEMNVSTLELGDSALYLCASSQTGFSYEQYFGPGTRLTVT.

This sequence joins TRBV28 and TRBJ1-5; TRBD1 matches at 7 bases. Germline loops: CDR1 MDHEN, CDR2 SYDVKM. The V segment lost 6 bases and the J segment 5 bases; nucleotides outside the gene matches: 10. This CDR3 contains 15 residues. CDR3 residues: CASSPTPQGDQPQHF. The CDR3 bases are TGTGCCAGCAGCCCTACCCCGCAGGGGGATCAGCCCCAGCATTTT.

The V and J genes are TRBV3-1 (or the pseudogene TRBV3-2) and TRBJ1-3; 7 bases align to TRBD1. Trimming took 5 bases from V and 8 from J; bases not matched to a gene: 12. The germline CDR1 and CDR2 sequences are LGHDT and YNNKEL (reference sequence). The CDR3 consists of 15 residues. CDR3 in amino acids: CASSYRTGRGDTIYF. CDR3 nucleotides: TGTGCCAGCAGCTATCGGACAGGCCGAGGGGACACCATATATTTT.

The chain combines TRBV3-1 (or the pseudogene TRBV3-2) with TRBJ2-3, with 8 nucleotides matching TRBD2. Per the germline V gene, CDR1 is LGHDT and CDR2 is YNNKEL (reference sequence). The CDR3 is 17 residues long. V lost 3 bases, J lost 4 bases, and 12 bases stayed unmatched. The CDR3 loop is CASSHTPGSGKPDTQYF. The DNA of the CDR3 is TGTGCCAGCAGCCACACCCCCGGTAGCGGGAAGCCAGATACGCAGTATTTT.

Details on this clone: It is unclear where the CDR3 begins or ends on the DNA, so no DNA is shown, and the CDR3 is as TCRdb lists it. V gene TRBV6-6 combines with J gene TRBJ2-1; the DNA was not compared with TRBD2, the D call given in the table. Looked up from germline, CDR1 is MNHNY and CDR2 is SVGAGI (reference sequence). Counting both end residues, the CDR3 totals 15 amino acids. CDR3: CASILESGRAYEQFF.

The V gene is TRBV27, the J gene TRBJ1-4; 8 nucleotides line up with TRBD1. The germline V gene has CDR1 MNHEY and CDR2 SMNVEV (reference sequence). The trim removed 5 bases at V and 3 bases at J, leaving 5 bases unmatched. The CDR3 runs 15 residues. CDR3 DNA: TGTGCCAGCAGTGACAGGGGTACATCTAATGAAAAACTGTTTTTT. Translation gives CASSDRGTSNEKLFF.

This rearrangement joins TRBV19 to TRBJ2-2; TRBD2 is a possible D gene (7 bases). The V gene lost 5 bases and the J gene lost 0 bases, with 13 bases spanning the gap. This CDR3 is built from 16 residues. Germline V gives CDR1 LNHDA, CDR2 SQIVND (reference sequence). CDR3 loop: CASSLRGATNTGELFF. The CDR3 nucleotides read TGTGCCAGTAGTCTCCGGGGGGCAACGAACACCGGGGAGCTGTTTTTT. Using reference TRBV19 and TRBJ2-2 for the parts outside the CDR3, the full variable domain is DGGITQSPKYLFRKEGQNVTLSCEQNLNHDAMYWYRQDPGQGLRLIYYSQIVNDFQKGDIAEGYSVSREKKESFPLTVTSAQKNPTAFYLCASSLRGATNTGELFFGEGSRLTVL.

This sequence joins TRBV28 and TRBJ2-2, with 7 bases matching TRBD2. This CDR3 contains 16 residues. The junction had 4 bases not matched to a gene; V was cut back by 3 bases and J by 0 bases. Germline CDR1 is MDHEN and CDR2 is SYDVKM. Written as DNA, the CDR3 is TGTGCCAGCAGTTTCTTAGGACTAGCGAACACCGGGGAGCTGTTTTTT. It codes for CASSFLGLANTGELFF.

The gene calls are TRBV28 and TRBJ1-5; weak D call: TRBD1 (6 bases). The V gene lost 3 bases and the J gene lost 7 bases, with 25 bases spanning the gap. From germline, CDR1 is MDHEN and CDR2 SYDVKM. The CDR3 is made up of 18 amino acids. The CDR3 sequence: CASSFQKYSGGRGQPQHF. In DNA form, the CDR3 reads TGTGCCAGCAGTTTCCAGAAATACAGCGGGGGGCGCGGGCAGCCCCAGCATTTT.

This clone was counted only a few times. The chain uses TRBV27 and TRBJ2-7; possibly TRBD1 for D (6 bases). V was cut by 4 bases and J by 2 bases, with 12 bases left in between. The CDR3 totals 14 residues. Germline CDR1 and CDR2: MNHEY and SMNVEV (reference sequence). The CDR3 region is CASSSWTETYEQYF. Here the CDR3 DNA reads TGTGCCAGCAGTTCCTGGACAGAGACCTACGAGCAGTACTTC.

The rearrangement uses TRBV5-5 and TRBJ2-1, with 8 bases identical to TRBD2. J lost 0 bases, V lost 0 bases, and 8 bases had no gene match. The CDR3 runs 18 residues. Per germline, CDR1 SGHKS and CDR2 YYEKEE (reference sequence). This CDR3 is CASSLAGSGAGSYNEQFF. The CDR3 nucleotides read TGTGCCAGCAGCTTGGCGGGTAGCGGGGCCGGCTCCTACAATGAGCAGTTCTTC.

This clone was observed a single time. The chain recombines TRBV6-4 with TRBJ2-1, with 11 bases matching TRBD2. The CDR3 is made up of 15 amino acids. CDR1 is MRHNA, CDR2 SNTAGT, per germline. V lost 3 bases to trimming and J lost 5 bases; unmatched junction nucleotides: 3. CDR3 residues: CASSEGTSGDNEQFF. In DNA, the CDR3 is TGTGCCAGCAGTGAGGGGACTAGCGGAGACAATGAGCAGTTCTTC.

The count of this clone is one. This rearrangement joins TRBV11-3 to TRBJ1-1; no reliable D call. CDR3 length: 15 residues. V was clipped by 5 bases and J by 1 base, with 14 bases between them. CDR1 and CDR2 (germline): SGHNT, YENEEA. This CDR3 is CASSPGGFPNTEAFF. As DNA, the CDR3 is TGTGCCAGCAGCCCCGGAGGTTTTCCGAACACTGAAGCTTTCTTT.

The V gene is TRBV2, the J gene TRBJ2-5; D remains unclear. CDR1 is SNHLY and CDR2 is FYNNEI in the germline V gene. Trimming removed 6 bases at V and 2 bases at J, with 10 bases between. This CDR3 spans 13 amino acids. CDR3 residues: CASSPNFQETQYF. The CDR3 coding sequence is TGTGCCAGCAGCCCAAACTTTCAAGAGACCCAGTACTTC.

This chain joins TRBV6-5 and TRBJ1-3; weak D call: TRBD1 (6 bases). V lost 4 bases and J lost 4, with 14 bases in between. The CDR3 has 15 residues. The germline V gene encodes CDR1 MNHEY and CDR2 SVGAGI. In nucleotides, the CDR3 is TGTGCCAGCAGTTCCGGGACATCCTACGGAAACACCATATATTTT. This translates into CASSSGTSYGNTIYF.

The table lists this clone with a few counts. The DNA of the CDR3 is TGTGCCAGTAGTACCTTTACAGGGTTCGCTGAAGCTTTCTTT. Translating it yields CASSTFTGFAEAFF. The chain links TRBV19 to TRBJ1-1, with D tentatively TRBD1 (6 bases). Trimming took off 4 bases at V and 6 bases at J, with 15 bases between the two ends. Germline loops: CDR1 LNHDA, CDR2 SQIVND (reference sequence). The CDR3 spans 14 residues.

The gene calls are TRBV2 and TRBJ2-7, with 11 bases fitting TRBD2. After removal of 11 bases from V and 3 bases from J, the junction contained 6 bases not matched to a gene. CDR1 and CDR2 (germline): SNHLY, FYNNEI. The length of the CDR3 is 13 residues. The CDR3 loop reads CASGTSGNYEQYF. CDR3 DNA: TGTGCCTCCGGGACTAGCGGTAACTACGAGCAGTACTTC.

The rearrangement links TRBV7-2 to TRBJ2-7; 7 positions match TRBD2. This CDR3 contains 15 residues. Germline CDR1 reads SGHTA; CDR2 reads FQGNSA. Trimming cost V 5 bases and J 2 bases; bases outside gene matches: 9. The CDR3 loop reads CASSALRGTPYEQYF. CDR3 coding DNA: TGTGCCAGCAGCGCCCTGCGGGGGACCCCCTACGAGCAGTACTTC.

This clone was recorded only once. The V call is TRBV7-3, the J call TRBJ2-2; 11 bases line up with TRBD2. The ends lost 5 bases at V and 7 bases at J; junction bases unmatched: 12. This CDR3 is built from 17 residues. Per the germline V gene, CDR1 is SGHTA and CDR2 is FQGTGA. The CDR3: CASSPITGTSGIGELFF. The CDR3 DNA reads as TGTGCCAGCAGCCCAATAACCGGGACTAGCGGTATCGGGGAGCTGTTTTTT.